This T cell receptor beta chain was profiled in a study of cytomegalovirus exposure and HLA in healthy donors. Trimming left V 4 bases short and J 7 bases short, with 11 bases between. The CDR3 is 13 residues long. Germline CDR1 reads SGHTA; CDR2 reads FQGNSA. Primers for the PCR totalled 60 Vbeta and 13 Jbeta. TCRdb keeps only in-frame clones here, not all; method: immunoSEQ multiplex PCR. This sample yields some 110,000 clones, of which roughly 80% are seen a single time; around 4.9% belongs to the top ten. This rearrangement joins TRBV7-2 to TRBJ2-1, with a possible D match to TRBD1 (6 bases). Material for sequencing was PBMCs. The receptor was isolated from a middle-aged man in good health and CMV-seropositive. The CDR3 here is CASSSGQRNEQFF. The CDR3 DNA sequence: TGTGCCAGCAGCTCGGGACAAAGGAATGAGCAGTTCTTC. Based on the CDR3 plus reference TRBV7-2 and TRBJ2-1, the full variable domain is GAGVSQSPSNKVTEKGKDVELRCDPISGHTALYWYRQSLGQGLEFLIYFQGNSAPDKSGLPSDRFSAERTGGSVSTLTIQRTQQEDSAVYLCASSSGQRNEQFFGPGTRLTVL.